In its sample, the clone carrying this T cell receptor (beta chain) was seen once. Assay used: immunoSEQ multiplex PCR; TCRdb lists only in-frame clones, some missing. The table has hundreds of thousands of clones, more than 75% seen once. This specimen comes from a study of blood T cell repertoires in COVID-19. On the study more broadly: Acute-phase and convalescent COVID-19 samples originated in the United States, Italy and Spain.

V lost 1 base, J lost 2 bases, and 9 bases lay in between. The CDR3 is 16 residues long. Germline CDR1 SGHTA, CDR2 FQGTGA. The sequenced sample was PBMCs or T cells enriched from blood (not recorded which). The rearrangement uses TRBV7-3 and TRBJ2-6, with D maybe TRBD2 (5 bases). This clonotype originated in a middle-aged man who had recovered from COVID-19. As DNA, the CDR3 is TGTGCCAGCAGCTTAAGTCCGGGGACTGGGGCCAACGTCCTGACTTTC. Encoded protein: CASSLSPGTGANVLTF.